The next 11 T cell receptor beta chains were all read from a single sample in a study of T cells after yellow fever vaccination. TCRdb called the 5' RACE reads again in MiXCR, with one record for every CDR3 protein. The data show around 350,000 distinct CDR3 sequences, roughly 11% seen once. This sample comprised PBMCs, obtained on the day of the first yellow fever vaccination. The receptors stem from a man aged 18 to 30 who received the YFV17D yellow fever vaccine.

The CDR3 protein is CASISPTGLQEAFF. CDR3 sequence (DNA): TGTGCCAGCATCTCCCCTACGGGACTCCAGGAAGCTTTCTTT. The genes are TRBV6-1 and TRBJ1-1; weak D call: TRBD1 (5 bases). Trimming pared 7 bases from V and 8 bases from J, leaving 20 bases between. CDR3 length: 14 amino acids. Looked up from germline, CDR1 is MNHNS and CDR2 is SASEGT.

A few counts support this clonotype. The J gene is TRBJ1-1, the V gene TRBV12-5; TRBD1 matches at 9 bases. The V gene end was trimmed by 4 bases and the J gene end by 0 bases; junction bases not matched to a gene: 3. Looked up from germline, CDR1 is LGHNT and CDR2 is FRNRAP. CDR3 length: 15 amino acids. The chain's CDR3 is CASGSDRGLNTEAFF. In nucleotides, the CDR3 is TGTGCTAGTGGTTCGGACAGGGGATTGAACACTGAAGCTTTCTTT.

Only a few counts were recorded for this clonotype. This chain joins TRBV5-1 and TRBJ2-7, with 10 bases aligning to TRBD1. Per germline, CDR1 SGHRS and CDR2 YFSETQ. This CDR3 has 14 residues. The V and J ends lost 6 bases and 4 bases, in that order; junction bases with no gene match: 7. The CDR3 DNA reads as TGCGCCAGCACAACCGGGACAGGGGTTTACGAGCAGTACTTC. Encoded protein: CASTTGTGVYEQYF.

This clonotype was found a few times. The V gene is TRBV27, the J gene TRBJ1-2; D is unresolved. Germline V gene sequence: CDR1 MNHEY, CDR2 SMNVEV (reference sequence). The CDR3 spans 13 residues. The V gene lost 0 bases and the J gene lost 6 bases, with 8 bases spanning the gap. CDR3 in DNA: TGTGCCAGCAGTTTATCAATGACGGATGGCTACACCTTC. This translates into CASSLSMTDGYTF.

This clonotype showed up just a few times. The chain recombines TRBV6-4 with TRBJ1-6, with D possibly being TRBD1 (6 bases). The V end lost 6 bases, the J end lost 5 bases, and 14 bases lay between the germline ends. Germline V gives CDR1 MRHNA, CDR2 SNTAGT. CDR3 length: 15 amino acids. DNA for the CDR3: TGTGCCAGCAGCCTGGAACCAGGGGATAATTCACCCCTCCACTTT. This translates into CASSLEPGDNSPLHF.

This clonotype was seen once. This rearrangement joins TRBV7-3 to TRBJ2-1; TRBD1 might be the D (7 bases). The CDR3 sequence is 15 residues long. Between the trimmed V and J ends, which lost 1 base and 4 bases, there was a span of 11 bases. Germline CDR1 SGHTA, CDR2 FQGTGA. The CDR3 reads CASSLSGTVYNEQFF. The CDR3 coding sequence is TGTGCCAGCAGCTTAAGCGGGACAGTTTACAATGAGCAGTTCTTC.

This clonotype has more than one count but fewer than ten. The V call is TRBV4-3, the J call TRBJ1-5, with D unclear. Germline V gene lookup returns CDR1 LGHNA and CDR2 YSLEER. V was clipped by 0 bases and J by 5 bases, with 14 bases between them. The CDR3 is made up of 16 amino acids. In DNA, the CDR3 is TGCGCCAGCAGCCAAGATCTCATGGGCGGAGATCAGCCCCAGCATTTT. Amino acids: CASSQDLMGGDQPQHF.

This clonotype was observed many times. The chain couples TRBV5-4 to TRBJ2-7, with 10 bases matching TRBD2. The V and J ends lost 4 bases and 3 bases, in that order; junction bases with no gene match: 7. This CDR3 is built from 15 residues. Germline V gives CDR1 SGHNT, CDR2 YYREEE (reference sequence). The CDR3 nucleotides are TGTGCCAGCAGCCAACATAGCGGGGGGATCTACGAGCAGTACTTC. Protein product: CASSQHSGGIYEQYF.

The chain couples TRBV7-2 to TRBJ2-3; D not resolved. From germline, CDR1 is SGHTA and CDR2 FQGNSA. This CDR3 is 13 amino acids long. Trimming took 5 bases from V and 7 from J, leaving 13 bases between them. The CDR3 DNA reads TGTGCCAGCAGCAATACCTTAGGAAATACGCAGTATTTT. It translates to CASSNTLGNTQYF.

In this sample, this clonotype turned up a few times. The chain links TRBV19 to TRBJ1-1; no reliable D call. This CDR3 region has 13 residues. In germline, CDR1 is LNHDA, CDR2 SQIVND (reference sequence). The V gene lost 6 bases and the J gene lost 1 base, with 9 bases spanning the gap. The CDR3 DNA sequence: TGTGCCAGTAGGATCAGTGGGAACACTGAAGCTTTCTTT. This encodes CASRISGNTEAFF.

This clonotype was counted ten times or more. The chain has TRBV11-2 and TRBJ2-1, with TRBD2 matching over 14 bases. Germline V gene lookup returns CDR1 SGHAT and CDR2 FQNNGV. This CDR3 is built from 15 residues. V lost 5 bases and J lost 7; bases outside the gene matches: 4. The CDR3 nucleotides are TGTGCCAGCAGCCCCTGGACTAGCGGGGGGAATGAGCAGTTCTTC. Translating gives CASSPWTSGGNEQFF.